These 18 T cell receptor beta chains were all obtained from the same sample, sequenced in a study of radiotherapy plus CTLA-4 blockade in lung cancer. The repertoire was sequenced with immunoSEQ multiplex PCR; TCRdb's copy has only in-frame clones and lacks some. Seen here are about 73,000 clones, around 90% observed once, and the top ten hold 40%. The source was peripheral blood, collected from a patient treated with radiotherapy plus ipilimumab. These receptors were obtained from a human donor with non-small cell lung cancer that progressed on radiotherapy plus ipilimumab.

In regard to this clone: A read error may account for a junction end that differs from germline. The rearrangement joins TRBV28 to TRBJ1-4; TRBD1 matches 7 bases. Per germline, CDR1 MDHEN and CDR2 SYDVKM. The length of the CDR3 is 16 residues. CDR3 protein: CASSSGQAVFNEKLVF. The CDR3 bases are TGTGCCAGCAGTTCAGGACAGGCGGTTTTTAATGAAAAACTGGTTTTT.

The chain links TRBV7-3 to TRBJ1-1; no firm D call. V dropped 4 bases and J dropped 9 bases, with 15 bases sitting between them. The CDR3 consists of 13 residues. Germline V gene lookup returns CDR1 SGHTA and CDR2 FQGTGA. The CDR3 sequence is CASSSGSGLKAFF. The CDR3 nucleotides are TGTGCCAGCAGCTCAGGCTCCGGACTCAAAGCTTTCTTT.

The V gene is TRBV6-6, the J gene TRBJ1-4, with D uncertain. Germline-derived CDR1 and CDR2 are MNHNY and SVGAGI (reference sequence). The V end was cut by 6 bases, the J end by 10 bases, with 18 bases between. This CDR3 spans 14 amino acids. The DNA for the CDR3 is TGTGCCAGCAGACTCCCGGCCTCAAACGGAAAACTGTTTTTT. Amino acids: CASRLPASNGKLFF.

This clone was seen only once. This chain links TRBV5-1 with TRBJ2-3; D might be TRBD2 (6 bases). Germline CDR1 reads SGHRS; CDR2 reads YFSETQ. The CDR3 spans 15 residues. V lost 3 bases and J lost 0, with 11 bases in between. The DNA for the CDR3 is TGCGCCAGCAGCTCTAGCGTGGGAAGCACAGATACGCAGTATTTT. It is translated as CASSSSVGSTDTQYF.

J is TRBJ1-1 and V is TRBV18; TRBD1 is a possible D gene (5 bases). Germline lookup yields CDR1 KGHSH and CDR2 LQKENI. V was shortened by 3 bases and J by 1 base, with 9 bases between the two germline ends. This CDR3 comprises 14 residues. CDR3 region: CASSPQGPNTEAFF. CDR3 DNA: TGTGCCAGCTCACCCCAGGGTCCGAACACTGAAGCTTTCTTT.

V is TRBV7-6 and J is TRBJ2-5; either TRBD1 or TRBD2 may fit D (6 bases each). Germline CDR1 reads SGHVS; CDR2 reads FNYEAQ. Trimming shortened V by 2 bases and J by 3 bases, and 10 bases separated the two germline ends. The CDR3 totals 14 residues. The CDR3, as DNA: TGTGCCAGCAGCTTAACCGGGGGCGAAGAGACCCAGTACTTC. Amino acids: CASSLTGGEETQYF. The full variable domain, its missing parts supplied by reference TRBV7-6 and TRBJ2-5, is GAGVSQSPRYKVTKRGQDVALRCDPISGHVSLYWYRQALGQGPEFLTYFNYEAQQDKSGLPNDRFSAERPEGSISTLTIQRTEQRDSAMYRCASSLTGGEETQYFGPGTRLLVL.

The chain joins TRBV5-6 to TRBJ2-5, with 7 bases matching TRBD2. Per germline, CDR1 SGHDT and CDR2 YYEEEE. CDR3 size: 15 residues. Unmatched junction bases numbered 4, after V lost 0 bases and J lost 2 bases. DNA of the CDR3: TGTGCCAGCAGCTTGGGGACTAGTGAACAAGAGACCCAGTACTTC. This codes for CASSLGTSEQETQYF.

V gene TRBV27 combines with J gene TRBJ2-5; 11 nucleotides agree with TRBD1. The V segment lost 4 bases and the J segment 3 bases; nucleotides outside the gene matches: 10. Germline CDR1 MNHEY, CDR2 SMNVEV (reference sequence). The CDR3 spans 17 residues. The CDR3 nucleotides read TGTGCCAGCAGTTCCAATTTGGACAGGGGGCGGGAAGAGACCCAGTACTTC. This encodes CASSSNLDRGREETQYF.

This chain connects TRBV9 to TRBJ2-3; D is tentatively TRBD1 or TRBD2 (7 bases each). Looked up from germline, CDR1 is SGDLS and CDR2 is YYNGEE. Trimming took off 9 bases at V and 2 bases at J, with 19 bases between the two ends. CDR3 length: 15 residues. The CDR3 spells CATAGGAQFTDTQYF. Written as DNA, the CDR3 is TGTGCCACCGCAGGGGGGGCCCAATTCACAGATACGCAGTATTTT.

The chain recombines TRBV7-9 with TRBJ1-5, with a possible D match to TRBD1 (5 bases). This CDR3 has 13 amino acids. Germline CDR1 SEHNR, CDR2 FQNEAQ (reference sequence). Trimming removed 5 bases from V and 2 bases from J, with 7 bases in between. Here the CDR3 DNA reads TGTGCCAGCAGCCAGGGAGGCAATCAGCCCCAGCATTTT. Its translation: CASSQGGNQPQHF.

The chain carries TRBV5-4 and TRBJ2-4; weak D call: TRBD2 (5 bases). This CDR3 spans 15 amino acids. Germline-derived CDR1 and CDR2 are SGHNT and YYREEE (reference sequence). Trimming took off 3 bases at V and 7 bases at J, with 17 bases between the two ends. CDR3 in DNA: TGTGCCAGCAGCTCGAGACCCGAAACGGGGAACATTCAGTACTTC. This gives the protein CASSSRPETGNIQYF.

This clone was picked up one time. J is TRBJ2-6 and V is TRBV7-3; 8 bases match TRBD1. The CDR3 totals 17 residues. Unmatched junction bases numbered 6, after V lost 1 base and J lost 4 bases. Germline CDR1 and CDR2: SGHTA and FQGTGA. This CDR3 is CASSLMGQVTGANVLTF. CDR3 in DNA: TGTGCCAGCAGCTTAATGGGACAGGTAACCGGGGCCAACGTCCTGACTTTC.

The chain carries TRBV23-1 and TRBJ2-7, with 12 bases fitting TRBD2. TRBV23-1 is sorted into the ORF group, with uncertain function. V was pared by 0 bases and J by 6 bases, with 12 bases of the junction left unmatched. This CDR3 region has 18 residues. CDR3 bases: TGCGCCAGCAGTCAATCGACGGCTAGCGGGAGGGCAAGATGCGAGCAGTACTTC. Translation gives CASSQSTASGRARCEQYF.

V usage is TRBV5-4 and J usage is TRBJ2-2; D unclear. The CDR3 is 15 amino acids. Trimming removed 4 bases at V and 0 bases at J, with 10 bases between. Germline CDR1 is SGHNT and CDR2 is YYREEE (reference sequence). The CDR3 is CASSNDLSNTGELFF. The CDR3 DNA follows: TGTGCCAGCAGCAACGACCTGTCGAACACCGGGGAGCTGTTTTTT.

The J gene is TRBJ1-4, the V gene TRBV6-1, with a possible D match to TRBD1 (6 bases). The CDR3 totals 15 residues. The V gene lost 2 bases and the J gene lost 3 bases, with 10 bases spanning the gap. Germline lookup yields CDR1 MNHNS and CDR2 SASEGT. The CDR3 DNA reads TGTGCCAGCAGTGAATTGGGGGCGGCTAATGAAAAACTGTTTTTT. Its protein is CASSELGAANEKLFF.

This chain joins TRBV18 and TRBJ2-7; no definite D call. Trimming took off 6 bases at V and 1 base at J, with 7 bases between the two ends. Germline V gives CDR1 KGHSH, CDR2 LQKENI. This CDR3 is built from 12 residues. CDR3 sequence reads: CASSPGSYEQYF. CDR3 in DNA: TGTGCCAGCTCTCCCGGGTCCTACGAGCAGTACTTC.

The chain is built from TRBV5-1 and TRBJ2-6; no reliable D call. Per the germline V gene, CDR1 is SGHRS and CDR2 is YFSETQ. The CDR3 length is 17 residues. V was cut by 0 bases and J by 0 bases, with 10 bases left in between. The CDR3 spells CASSLATLTSGANVLTF. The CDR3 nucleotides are TGCGCCAGCAGCTTGGCCACGTTGACCTCTGGGGCCAACGTCCTGACTTTC.

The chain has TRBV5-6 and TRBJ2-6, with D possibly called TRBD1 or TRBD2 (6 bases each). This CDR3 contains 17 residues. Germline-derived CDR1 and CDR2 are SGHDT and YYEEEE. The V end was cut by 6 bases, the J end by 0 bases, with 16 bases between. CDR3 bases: TGTGCCAGCACCCGGGGGCAAACGCTCTCTGGGGCCAACGTCCTGACTTTC. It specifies CASTRGQTLSGANVLTF.